This T cell receptor (beta chain) was retrieved from a study of T cell responses to AZD1222 COVID-19 vaccine. Study-wide points: A reported finding is that nearly half of spike-specific TCRs target unmutated variant regions. Two doses of AZD1222 preceded a rise in Spike-specific TCR breadth and depth. Without day 14 samples, only post-peak T cell repertoires were studied.

The germline V gene encodes CDR1 MNHEY and CDR2 SVGAGI. The CDR3 is made up of 14 amino acids. Trimming took off 8 bases at V and 5 bases at J, with 18 bases between the two ends. Repertoires were generated with immunoSEQ multiplex PCR, while TCRdb's copy carries only in-frame clones and drops some. The table has about 130,000 clones, about 91% seen once; the top ten hold approximately 2.5%. As to this clone: Its antigen is unidentified.

This rearrangement joins TRBV6-5 to TRBJ1-1; possibly TRBD1 for D (6 bases). The starting material was peripheral blood, obtained on day 0 of AZD1222 vaccination. The receptor was derived from an adult in good health. The CDR3 coding sequence is TGTGCCAGCGAGGAAAAGGACAGTCGGACTGAAGCTTTCTTT. It specifies CASEEKDSRTEAFF.